This T cell receptor (beta chain) was documented in a study of blood T cell repertoires in COVID-19. Study at large: Specimens from acute and convalescent COVID-19 originated in the United States, Italy and Spain.

How the authors handled the data: Amplified reference gene primers provided the basis for estimating nucleated cell counts. Using immunoSEQ multiplex PCR, the repertoire was profiled, and TCRdb retains in-frame clones only, with some absent. That table furnishes V, J and clone size, whereas the DNA furnished D and trimming. The repertoire consists of 45,000 to 70,000 clones, with 82% occurring once and the leading ten covering approximately 20%. V was trimmed by 5 bases and J by 0 bases, leaving 11 bases between them. Germline CDR1 reads KGHDR; CDR2 reads SFDVKD. The CDR3 is made up of 15 amino acids.

The origin of this receptor is a woman in her sixties or seventies with acute or convalescent COVID-19. The sequenced material came from peripheral blood. The chain carries TRBV24-1 and TRBJ2-3; maybe TRBD2 (6 bases). CDR3 region: CATSAAGPSTDTQYF. CDR3 DNA sequence: TGTGCCACCAGTGCAGCGGGTCCTAGCACAGATACGCAGTATTTT.